This TCR beta chain was captured by sequencing in a study of early T cells in non-severe SARS-CoV-2 infection. Study-level results: VDJdb matching, biased toward anti-spike CD8 responses, missed private and CD4 specificities.

Trimming cost V 9 bases and J 0 bases, with 16 bases left between them. This CDR3 has 15 amino acids. In germline, CDR1 is SGHKS, CDR2 YYEKEE (reference sequence). A remark on this clonotype: Its antigen is not known.

Unique molecular identifiers tagged individual cDNA molecules. TCRdb re-called the 5' RACE reads through MiXCR, storing one row per CDR3 protein. The table lists fewer than 120,000 distinct CDR3 sequences, roughly 12% of them singletons. The sequence came from an adult who was a healthcare worker with PCR-confirmed SARS-CoV-2 infection or an uninfected control (not recorded which). The sample consisted of whole blood, taken at baseline. The gene calls are TRBV5-5 and TRBJ2-1; TRBD1 is a possible D gene (5 bases). CDR3 bases: TGTGCCACTCAACAGGACCCCCTCTCCTACAATGAGCAGTTCTTC. Protein: CATQQDPLSYNEQFF. The complete variable domain, with remaining parts taken from reference TRBV5-5 and TRBJ2-1, reads DAGVTQSPTHLIKTRGQQVTLRCSPISGHKSVSWYQQVLGQGPQFIFQYYEKEERGRGNFPDRFSARQFPNYSSELNVNALLLGDSALYLCATQQDPLSYNEQFFGPGTRLTVL.